These 22 T cell receptor beta chains originate from one sample sequenced in a study of T cell responses to AZD1222 COVID-19 vaccine. The repertoire was sequenced with immunoSEQ multiplex PCR; TCRdb's copy has only in-frame clones and lacks some. The sample holds 65,000 to 70,000 clones, over 60% seen once. Material: peripheral blood, obtained on day 0 of AZD1222 vaccination. These receptors were obtained from an adult in good health.

The rearrangement joins TRBV5-4 to TRBJ1-1; a weak D match, TRBD1 (5 bases). Germline V gene data show CDR1 as SGHNT and CDR2 as YYREEE (reference sequence). Trimming took off 4 bases at V and 5 bases at J, with 15 bases between the two ends. The CDR3 length is 14 residues. The CDR3 loop is CASSATVLDTEAFF. The CDR3 nucleotides are TGTGCCAGCAGCGCGACAGTCCTTGATACTGAAGCTTTCTTT.

The chain recombines TRBV11-1 with TRBJ1-2; TRBD1 is a possible D gene (6 bases). The CDR3 runs 14 residues. V lost 5 bases, J lost 7 bases, and 17 bases lay in between. CDR1 is SGHAT and CDR2 is FQDESV in the germline V gene (reference sequence). The CDR3 loop is CASSGSGQFSGYTF. CDR3 DNA sequence: TGTGCCAGCAGCGGATCCGGACAGTTCTCTGGCTACACCTTC.

The chain is built from TRBV15 and TRBJ1-1; D might be TRBD1 (5 bases). The CDR3 has 14 residues. V shed 0 bases and J shed 3 bases, with 8 bases lying between them. CDR1 LNHNV and CDR2 YYDKDF come from the germline V gene (reference sequence). The CDR3 spells CATSRDGGYTEAFF. The DNA for the CDR3 is TGTGCCACCAGCAGAGATGGGGGGTACACTGAAGCTTTCTTT.

The chain is built from TRBV12-3 or TRBV12-4 and TRBJ1-4; D is unresolved. V was trimmed by 2 bases and J by 8 bases, leaving 6 bases between them. The CDR3 contains 12 residues. Written as DNA, the CDR3 is TGTGCCAGCAGTTTAAATCCCGAAAAACTGTTTTTT. It yields the protein CASSLNPEKLFF.

The chain uses TRBV7-8 and TRBJ2-7; a possible D gene is TRBD1 (6 bases). The V and J ends lost 6 bases and 2 bases respectively, with 14 bases between them. From germline, CDR1 is SGHVS and CDR2 FQNEAQ. The CDR3 is made up of 14 amino acids. This CDR3 is CASSGGTKPYEQYF. CDR3 bases: TGTGCCAGCAGTGGGGGCACAAAGCCCTACGAGCAGTACTTC.

This clone is a singleton in its sample. The V call is TRBV11-2, the J call TRBJ2-3; D call uncertain. The CDR3 spans 14 residues. CDR1 and CDR2 from the germline V gene are SGHAT and FQNNGV. V lost 3 bases and J lost 0, with 7 bases in between. For the CDR3, the DNA is TGTGCCAGCAGCTTGTTGTCTAGCACAGATACGCAGTATTTT. Translated, it gives CASSLLSSTDTQYF.

V is TRBV5-5 and J is TRBJ1-4, with D possibly TRBD1 on 6 matching bases. The CDR3 has 14 amino acids. The ends were cut back, 4 bases at V and 2 bases at J, with 9 bases in the middle. CDR1 SGHKS and CDR2 YYEKEE come from the germline V gene (reference sequence). CDR3 sequence reads: CASSHRVTNEKLFF. The CDR3 DNA reads as TGTGCCAGCAGCCACAGGGTTACTAATGAAAAACTGTTTTTT. Together with reference TRBV5-5 and TRBJ1-4, the CDR3 gives the full variable domain: DAGVTQSPTHLIKTRGQQVTLRCSPISGHKSVSWYQQVLGQGPQFIFQYYEKEERGRGNFPDRFSARQFPNYSSELNVNALLLGDSALYLCASSHRVTNEKLFFGSGTQLSVL.

The chain has TRBV6-5 and TRBJ1-1; 7 positions match TRBD1. In germline, CDR1 is MNHEY, CDR2 SVGAGI. V was pared by 4 bases and J by 0 bases, with 8 bases of the junction left unmatched. The CDR3 is 16 amino acids. DNA of the CDR3: TGTGCCAGCAGTTCGGGAGGGGGCGGCCTGAACACTGAAGCTTTCTTT. Encoded protein: CASSSGGGGLNTEAFF.

The rearrangement joins TRBV3-1 (or the pseudogene TRBV3-2) to TRBJ1-1; no definite D call. Germline assignment: CDR1 LGHDT and CDR2 YNNKEL (reference sequence). The V end was cut by 6 bases, the J end by 3 bases, with 14 bases between. The CDR3 spans 14 residues. The CDR3 DNA reads as TGTGCCAGCAGGTCGGCACCAAGGGACACTGAAGCTTTCTTT. Amino acids: CASRSAPRDTEAFF.

The rearrangement uses TRBV20-1 and TRBJ2-7; D may be TRBD1 or TRBD2 (8 bases each). Looked up from germline, CDR1 is DFQATT and CDR2 is SNEGSKA (reference sequence). The CDR3 is made up of 14 amino acids. The germline V and J ends were trimmed by 3 bases and 1 base, with 13 bases remaining between them. For the CDR3, the DNA is TGCAGTGCTAGTAGCGGGACAGGATCCTACGAGCAGTACTTC. Its translation is CSASSGTGSYEQYF.

This clone was recorded once. The chain couples TRBV24-1 to TRBJ2-7; 7 nucleotides line up with TRBD2. This CDR3 contains 14 residues. Germline trimming cut 1 base from V and 2 bases from J; bases unmatched to any gene: 1. The V gene's germline CDR1 is KGHDR and CDR2 SFDVKD. This chain's CDR3 is CATSDLAGTYEQYF. The CDR3 DNA reads as TGTGCCACCAGTGATTTAGCGGGGACCTACGAGCAGTACTTC.

This chain links TRBV3-1 (or the pseudogene TRBV3-2) with TRBJ1-2; 10 nucleotides agree with TRBD1. CDR3 length equals 17 residues. With 2 bases clipped from V and 3 bases from J, the junction kept 9 bases outside the gene matches. Germline V gene sequence: CDR1 LGHDT, CDR2 YNNKEL (reference sequence). DNA of the CDR3: TGTGCCAGCAGCCAAAAGAAGAGGGACAGGGGCTACTATGGCTACACCTTC. This sequence encodes CASSQKKRDRGYYGYTF.

V is TRBV2 and J is TRBJ1-1; D is possibly TRBD1 (5 bases). The germline V gene encodes CDR1 SNHLY and CDR2 FYNNEI. Between the trimmed V and J ends, which lost 0 bases and 4 bases, there was a span of 12 bases. The CDR3 covers 15 residues. The CDR3 protein is CASSEAVGTGTEAFF. As DNA, the CDR3 is TGTGCCAGCAGTGAAGCGGTAGGGACGGGCACTGAAGCTTTCTTT. Complete variable domain (other parts from reference TRBV2 and TRBJ1-1): EPEVTQTPSHQVTQMGQEVILRCVPISNHLYFYWYRQILGQKVEFLVSFYNNEISEKSEIFDDQFSVERPDGSNFTLKIRSTKLEDSAMYFCASSEAVGTGTEAFFGQGTRLTVV.

The CDR3 region is CASSQGTRTNYGYTF. The CDR3 DNA follows: TGCGCCAGCAGCCAAGGGACAAGGACTAACTATGGCTACACCTTC. This chain joins TRBV4-3 and TRBJ1-2; a weak D match, TRBD1 (5 bases). The CDR3 covers 15 residues. Germline V gene lookup returns CDR1 LGHNA and CDR2 YSLEER. With 1 base removed from V and 0 bases from J, the gap between germline ends came to 9 bases.

V is TRBV27 and J is TRBJ1-3; D may be TRBD1 (5 bases). Germline V gene data show CDR1 as MNHEY and CDR2 as SMNVEV (reference sequence). The CDR3 length is 15 residues. The V and J ends lost 5 bases and 0 bases respectively, with 11 bases between them. CDR3 loop: CASSNTGSSGNTIYF. Written as DNA, the CDR3 is TGTGCCAGCAGTAATACAGGAAGCTCTGGAAACACCATATATTTT.

This clone was seen only a few times. The chain has TRBV9 and TRBJ2-7, with D unresolved. The V gene lost 2 bases and the J gene lost 2 bases, with 11 bases spanning the gap. This CDR3 spans 14 amino acids. CDR1 is SGDLS, CDR2 YYNGEE, per germline. CDR3 DNA sequence: TGTGCCAGCAGCGTGTCAGGAAACACCTACGAGCAGTACTTC. Translated, it gives CASSVSGNTYEQYF.

The genes are TRBV6-5 and TRBJ1-2; D gene ambiguous. Germline CDR1 is MNHEY and CDR2 is SVGAGI. The CDR3 is 12 residues long. Trimming took off 8 bases at V and 4 bases at J, with 11 bases between the two ends. This CDR3 reads CASWRRVYGYTF. Here the CDR3 DNA reads TGTGCCAGCTGGAGGCGAGTCTATGGCTACACCTTC.

This clone was seen a few times. The genes are TRBV25-1 and TRBJ1-4; D call uncertain. With 3 bases removed from V and 5 bases from J, the gap between germline ends came to 7 bases. CDR1 MGHDK and CDR2 SYGVNS come from the germline V gene. The CDR3 loop spans 13 amino acids. The CDR3 spells CASSDGINEKLFF. Here the CDR3 DNA reads TGTGCCAGCAGTGACGGGATAAATGAAAAACTGTTTTTT.

This chain joins TRBV10-3 and TRBJ1-2; the match to TRBD1 covers 7 bases. With V trimmed by 6 bases and J by 7 bases, 14 bases remained unmatched. The CDR3 is 15 amino acids. Per the germline V gene, CDR1 is ENHRY and CDR2 is SYGVKD. CDR3 region: CAISKREPWTGGYTF. The CDR3, as DNA: TGTGCCATCAGCAAAAGAGAGCCCTGGACAGGTGGCTACACCTTC.

The rearrangement uses TRBV4-1 and TRBJ2-7, with a weak D call TRBD1 (6 bases). CDR1 and CDR2 from the germline V gene are MGHRA and YSYEKL. This CDR3 region has 14 residues. V lost 2 bases and J lost 4, with 12 bases in between. The CDR3 bases are TGCGCCAGCAGCCAACTAACCGACAGGTACGAGCAGTACTTC. Its translation: CASSQLTDRYEQYF.

The sample holds a few counts of this clone. V usage is TRBV10-1 and J usage is TRBJ2-5; D perhaps matches TRBD1 (6 bases). Germline V lookup: CDR1 WNHNN, CDR2 SYGVQD (reference sequence). CDR3 length: 14 amino acids. V shed 5 bases and J shed 2 bases, with 12 bases lying between them. In nucleotides, the CDR3 is TGCGCCAGCAGTAAGGACAGAAAGCAAGAGACCCAGTACTTC. It translates to CASSKDRKQETQYF.

This clone has only one observation. The chain joins TRBV7-8 to TRBJ1-5, with D unresolved. Germline V gene lookup returns CDR1 SGHVS and CDR2 FQNEAQ. Trimming shortened V by 1 base and J by 0 bases, and 10 bases separated the two germline ends. CDR3 size: 16 residues. The CDR3 DNA follows: TGTGCCAGCAGCTTAGAGACGATCAATAGCAATCAGCCCCAGCATTTT. It specifies CASSLETINSNQPQHF.